The entry below describes one TCR beta chain. What it binds is not known. The data are from a study of beta chain features in type 1 diabetes. Study information: On cell yields, gender and age, patients and healthy donors were similar.

Unmatched junction bases numbered 6, after V lost 5 bases and J lost 14 bases. This CDR3 comprises 11 residues. Germline CDR1 MNHNS, CDR2 SASEGT. As every portion of the isolated RNA was reverse transcribed, the sequencing read expressed TCRB transcripts. Naive, central memory and regulatory T cell samples yielded around 3.5 million reads on average. Libraries were prepared by immunoSEQ multiplex PCR; TCRdb keeps only in-frame clonotypes and omits some of them. The sample has a few hundred thousand clones; 13% to 15% are singletons. Findings and limits, study-wide: A closer apparent resemblance between naive, central memory and Treg TCRB repertoires was seen in patients than in healthy donors. Type 1 diabetes patients had TCRB CDR3s that were shorter (moderately but significantly so) in all four CD4+ subsets.

The sample was central memory CD4+ T cells from blood. This clonotype originated in a man under 40 in good health. The gene calls are TRBV6-1 and TRBJ2-4, with TRBD1 matching over 7 bases. In DNA, the CDR3 is TGTGCCAGCAGTTACGACAGGGCCAAGTACTTC. Residues: CASSYDRAKYF.